The following is a T cell receptor (beta chain) sequence with its context. Its specificity is unknown. Pooling of second doses given at about 4 or about 12 weeks was done. The method was immunoSEQ multiplex PCR; TCRdb's version includes in-frame clones alone and lacks a portion of them. Of about 130,000 clones in the sample, 80% to 95% were seen once. Germline CDR1 KGHSH, CDR2 LQKENI. This CDR3 contains 15 residues. V was pared by 3 bases and J by 3 bases, with 15 bases between. The sample belongs to a study of T cell responses to AZD1222 COVID-19 vaccine. Study-wide points: It should be noted that donors were predominantly white British and more often female, and clonal diversity was possibly underestimated. Reports say nearly half of spike-specific TCRs go after unmutated variant regions.

V and J are TRBV18 and TRBJ2-7; possible D gene TRBD2, 5 bases. The TCR sequence derives from an adult who received the AZD1222 COVID-19 vaccine. This sample comprised peripheral blood, obtained 28 days after the second AZD1222 dose. CDR3 coding DNA: TGTGCCAGCTCACCCCTTGTGGGAGAACTCTACGAGCAGTACTTC. As protein: CASSPLVGELYEQYF.